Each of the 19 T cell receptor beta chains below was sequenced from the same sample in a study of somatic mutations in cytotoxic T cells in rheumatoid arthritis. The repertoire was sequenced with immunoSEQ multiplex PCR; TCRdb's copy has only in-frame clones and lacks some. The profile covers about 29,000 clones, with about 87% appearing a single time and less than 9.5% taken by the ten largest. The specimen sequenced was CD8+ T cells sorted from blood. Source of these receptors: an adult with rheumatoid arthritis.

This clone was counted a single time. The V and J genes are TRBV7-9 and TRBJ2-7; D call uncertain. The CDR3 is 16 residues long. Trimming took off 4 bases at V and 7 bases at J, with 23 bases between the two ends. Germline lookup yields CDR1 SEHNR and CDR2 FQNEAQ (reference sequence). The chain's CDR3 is CASSSPLAILTREQYF. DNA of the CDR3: TGTGCCAGCAGCTCTCCACTTGCGATCCTTACGAGAGAGCAGTACTTC.

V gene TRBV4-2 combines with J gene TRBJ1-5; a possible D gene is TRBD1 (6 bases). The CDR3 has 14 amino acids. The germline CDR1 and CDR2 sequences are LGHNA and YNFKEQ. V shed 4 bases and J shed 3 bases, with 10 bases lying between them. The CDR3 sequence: CASSPGQNNQPQHF. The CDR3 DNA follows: TGTGCCAGCAGCCCCGGACAGAACAATCAGCCCCAGCATTTT.

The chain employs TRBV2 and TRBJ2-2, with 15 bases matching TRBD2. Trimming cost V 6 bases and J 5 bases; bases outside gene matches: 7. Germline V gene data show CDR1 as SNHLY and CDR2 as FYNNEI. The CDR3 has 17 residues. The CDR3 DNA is TGTGCCAGCAGCCCCGGACTAGCGGGGGGGCGAACCGGGGAGCTGTTTTTT. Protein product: CASSPGLAGGRTGELFF.

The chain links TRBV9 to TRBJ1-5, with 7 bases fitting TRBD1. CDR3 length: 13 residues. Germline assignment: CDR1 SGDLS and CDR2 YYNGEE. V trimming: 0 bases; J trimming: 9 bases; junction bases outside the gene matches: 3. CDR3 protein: CASSVEGAGPQHF. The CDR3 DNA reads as TGTGCCAGCAGCGTAGAGGGGGCGGGGCCCCAGCATTTT.

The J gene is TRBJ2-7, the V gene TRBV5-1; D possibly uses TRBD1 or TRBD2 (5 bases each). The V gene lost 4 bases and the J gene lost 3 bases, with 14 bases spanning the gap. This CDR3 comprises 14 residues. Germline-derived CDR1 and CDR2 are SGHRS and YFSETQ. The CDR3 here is CASSTYRDDYEQYF. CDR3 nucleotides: TGCGCCAGCAGCACCTACCGGGACGACTACGAGCAGTACTTC.

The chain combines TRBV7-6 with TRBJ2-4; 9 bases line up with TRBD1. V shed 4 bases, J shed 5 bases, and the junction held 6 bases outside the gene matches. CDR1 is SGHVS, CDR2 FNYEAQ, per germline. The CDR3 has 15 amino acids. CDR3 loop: CASSSWDREENIQYF. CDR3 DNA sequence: TGTGCCAGCAGCTCCTGGGACAGGGAGGAAAACATTCAGTACTTC.

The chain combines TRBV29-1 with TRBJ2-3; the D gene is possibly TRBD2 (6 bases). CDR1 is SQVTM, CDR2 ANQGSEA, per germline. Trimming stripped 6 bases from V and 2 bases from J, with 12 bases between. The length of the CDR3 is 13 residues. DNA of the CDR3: TGCAGCGTGGCGGGACGAGACACAGATACGCAGTATTTT. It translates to CSVAGRDTDTQYF.

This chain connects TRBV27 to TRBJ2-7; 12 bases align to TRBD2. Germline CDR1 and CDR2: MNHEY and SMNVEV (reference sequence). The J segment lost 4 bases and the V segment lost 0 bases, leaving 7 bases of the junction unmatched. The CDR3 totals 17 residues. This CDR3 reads CASSLSWLAGGIYEQYF. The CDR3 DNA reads TGTGCCAGCAGTTTATCTTGGCTAGCGGGAGGGATATACGAGCAGTACTTC.

CDR3 loop: CASSYLGTSGIDTQYF. CDR3 nucleotide sequence: TGTGCCAGCAGTTACCTAGGGACTAGCGGCATCGATACGCAGTATTTT. V gene TRBV6-6 combines with J gene TRBJ2-3; TRBD2 matches at 11 bases. CDR3 length: 16 amino acids. The germline CDR1 and CDR2 sequences are MNHNY and SVGAGI (reference sequence). Trimming took 2 bases from V and 6 from J; bases not matched to a gene: 7.

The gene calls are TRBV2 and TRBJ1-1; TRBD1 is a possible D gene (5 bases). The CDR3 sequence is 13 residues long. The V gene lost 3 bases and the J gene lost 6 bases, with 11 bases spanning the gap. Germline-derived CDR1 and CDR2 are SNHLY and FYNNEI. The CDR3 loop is CASSEAGLSEAFF. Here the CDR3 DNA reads TGTGCCAGCAGTGAGGCAGGGCTATCTGAAGCTTTCTTT.

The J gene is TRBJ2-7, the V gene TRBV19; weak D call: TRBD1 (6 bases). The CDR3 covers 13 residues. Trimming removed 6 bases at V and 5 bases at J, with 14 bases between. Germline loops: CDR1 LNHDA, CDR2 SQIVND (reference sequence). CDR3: CASSPGAGNEQYF. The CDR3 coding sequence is TGTGCCAGTAGCCCAGGGGCAGGGAACGAGCAGTACTTC.

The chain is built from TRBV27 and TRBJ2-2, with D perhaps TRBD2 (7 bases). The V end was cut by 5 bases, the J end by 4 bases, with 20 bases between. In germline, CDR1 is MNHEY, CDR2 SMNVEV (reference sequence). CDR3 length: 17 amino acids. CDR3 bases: TGTGCCAGCAGTCCTGCTCTTAACGGGGGGCTCACCGGGGAGCTGTTTTTT. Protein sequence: CASSPALNGGLTGELFF.

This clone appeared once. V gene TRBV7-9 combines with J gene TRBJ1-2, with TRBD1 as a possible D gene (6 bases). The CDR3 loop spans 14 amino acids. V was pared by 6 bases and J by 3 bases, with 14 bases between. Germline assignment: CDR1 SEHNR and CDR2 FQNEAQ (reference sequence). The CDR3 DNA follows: TGTGCCAGCAGACCCGGGACACCTTACTATGGCTACACCTTC. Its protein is CASRPGTPYYGYTF.

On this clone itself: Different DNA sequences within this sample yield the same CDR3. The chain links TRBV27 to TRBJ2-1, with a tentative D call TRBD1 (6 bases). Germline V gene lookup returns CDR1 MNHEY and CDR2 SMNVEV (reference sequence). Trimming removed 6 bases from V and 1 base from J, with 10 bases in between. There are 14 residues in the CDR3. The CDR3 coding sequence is TGTGCCAGCAGCCCTACAGGGTCCTACAATGAGCAGTTCTTC. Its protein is CASSPTGSYNEQFF.

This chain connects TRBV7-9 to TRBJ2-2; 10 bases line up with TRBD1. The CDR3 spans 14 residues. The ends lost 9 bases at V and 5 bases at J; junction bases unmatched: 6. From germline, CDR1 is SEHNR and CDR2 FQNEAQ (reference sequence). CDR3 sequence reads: CASPGQGLTGELFF. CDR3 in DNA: TGTGCCAGTCCGGGACAGGGGTTAACCGGGGAGCTGTTTTTT.

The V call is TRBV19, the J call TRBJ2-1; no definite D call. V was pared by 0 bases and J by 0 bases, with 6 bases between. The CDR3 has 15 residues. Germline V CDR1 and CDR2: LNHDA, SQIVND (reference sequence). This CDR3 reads CASSIDPSSYNEQFF. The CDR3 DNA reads TGTGCCAGTAGTATAGACCCCAGCTCCTACAATGAGCAGTTCTTC.

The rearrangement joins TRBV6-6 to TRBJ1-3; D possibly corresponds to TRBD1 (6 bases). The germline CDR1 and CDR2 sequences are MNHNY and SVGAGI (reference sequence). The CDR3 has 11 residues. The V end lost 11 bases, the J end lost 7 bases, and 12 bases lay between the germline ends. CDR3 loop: CALRGGNTIYF. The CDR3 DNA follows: TGTGCCTTGAGGGGGGGGAACACCATATATTTT.

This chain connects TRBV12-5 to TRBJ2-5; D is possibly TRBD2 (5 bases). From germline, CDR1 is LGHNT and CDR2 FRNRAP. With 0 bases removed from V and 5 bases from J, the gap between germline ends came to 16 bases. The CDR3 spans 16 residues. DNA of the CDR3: TGTGCTAGTGGTTTGGTTACAAGCCCGGGCGGGGAGACCCAGTACTTC. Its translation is CASGLVTSPGGETQYF.

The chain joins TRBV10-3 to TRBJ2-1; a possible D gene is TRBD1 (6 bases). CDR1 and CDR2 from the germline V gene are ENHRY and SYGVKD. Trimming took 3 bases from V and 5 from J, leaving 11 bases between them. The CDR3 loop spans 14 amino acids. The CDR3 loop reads CAISDPGVNNEQFF. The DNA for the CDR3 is TGTGCCATCAGTGACCCAGGGGTAAACAATGAGCAGTTCTTC.